This is a list of T cell receptor beta chains from one sample in a study of tumor-infiltrating lymphocytes in primary liver carcinoma. TCRdb reprocessed the multiplex PCR reads via MiXCR and lists one record per CDR3 protein. The sample yields hundreds of thousands of distinct CDR3 sequences, 65% seen once. The sequenced sample consisted of peripheral blood. All receptors come from a man aged 40-50 years with primary liver carcinoma and hepatitis B virus infection. Each CDR3 is given with its conserved first and last residue. D genes are given only for firm matches. Clone size is given for some rows only: seen once, a few or many times, or a class if the clone is expanded.

j_call,d_call,v_call,clone_size,cdr3_length,cdr3_nt,cdr3_aa
TRBJ2-1,-,TRBV30,few,13,TGTGCCTGGACGAGAACAGGCGGTAATGAGCAGTTCTTC,CAWTRTGGNEQFF
TRBJ1-4,TRBD1,TRBV5-1,-,13,TGCGCCGGCGGGGACAGGTCCAGTGAAAAACTGTTTTTT,CAGGDRSSEKLFF
TRBJ2-6,-,TRBV5-5,-,16,TGTGCCAGCACCCCACACAACCCTTCTGGGGCCAACGTCCTGACTTTC,CASTPHNPSGANVLTF
TRBJ2-1,-,TRBV6-5,many,16,TGTGCCAGCAGTTACTCAGGGGGTGGGCCCAAAAATGAGCAGTTCTTC,CASSYSGGGPKNEQFF
TRBJ2-2,-,TRBV12-3/TRBV12-4,-,14,TGTGCCAGCAGAGGGTTAATGAGCACCGGGGAGCTGTTTTTT,CASRGLMSTGELFF
TRBJ2-7,-,TRBV4-2,-,15,TGTGCCAGCAGCCAAGTGGGATCGGGGGTCTACGAGCAGTACTTC,CASSQVGSGVYEQYF
TRBJ2-6,TRBD1,TRBV5-6,-,15,TGTGCCAGCAGTGCCCAGGGGGCTGCCCCCAGCGTCCAGACTTTC,CASSAQGAAPSVQTF
TRBJ1-4,TRBD1,TRBV6-7,-,14,TGTGCCAGCATAAGGGGACAGGGGGTTGAAGAACTGTTTTTT,CASIRGQGVEELFF
TRBJ2-7,TRBD2,TRBV30,many,16,TGTGCCTGGAGCCCGGGACTAGCGGGAACGATAGGTCAGCAGTACTTC,CAWSPGLAGTIGQQYF
TRBJ2-3,-,TRBV6-6,-,17,TGTGTCAGCAGTGCTCCGGGTCGACGGGGCTCGCGGGATACGCAGTATTTT,CVSSAPGRRGSRDTQYF
TRBJ2-7,-,TRBV14,many,15,TGTGCCAGCAGCCAATCACTGGCCCTTTTCCACGAGCAGTACTTC,CASSQSLALFHEQYF
TRBJ2-7,TRBD1,TRBV11-1,once,16,TGTGCAAGCAGCTCCGGTCCGAGACAGGGTTCCTACGAGCAGTGCTTC,CASSSGPRQGSYEQCF
TRBJ2-1,TRBD2,TRBV28,-,16,TGTGCCAGCAGTCCCGCGACTAGCGGTTTATACAATGAGCAGTTCTTC,CASSPATSGLYNEQFF
TRBJ1-1,-,TRBV6-1,-,11,TGTACCAGCAGAGAAGTCCTGGAAGCTTTCTTT,CTSREVLEAFF
TRBJ2-1,TRBD2,TRBV29-1,many,11,TGCAGCGTGGGACTAACTAATGAGCAGTTCTTC,CSVGLTNEQFF
TRBJ2-3,-,TRBV10-3,-,14,TGTGCCATCAGTGACCCCGGACGGGCAGATACGCAGTATTTT,CAISDPGRADTQYF
TRBJ2-3,-,TRBV4-3,-,16,TGCGCCAGCAGCCAGCGGCTGGCCCGTAGCGCAGATACACAGTATTTT,CASSQRLARSADTQYF
TRBJ1-4,-,TRBV29-1,-,13,TGCAGCGCTGGCGGATACCGGGATGAAAAACTGTTTTTT,CSAGGYRDEKLFF
TRBJ2-6,-,TRBV7-9,few,15,TGTGCCAGCAGCATACGGCGGGTCGGGGCCAACGTCCTGACTTTC,CASSIRRVGANVLTF
TRBJ2-2,-,TRBV7-8,-,15,TGTGCCAGCAGCTTGTCGGGAACGAACACCGGGGAGCTGTTTTTT,CASSLSGTNTGELFF
TRBJ2-5,-,TRBV12-3/TRBV12-4,-,15,TGTGCCAGCACCTACCTCGGGACGGTCCAAGAGACCCAGTACTTC,CASTYLGTVQETQYF
TRBJ2-3,-,TRBV4-2,-,13,TGTGCCGGTGGTCTGGAGTCCACAGATACGCAGTGTTTT,CAGGLESTDTQCF
TRBJ2-3,TRBD2,TRBV24-1,-,17,TGTGCCACAAGTGACCCCGGGGGTAGCGGGAGCACAGATACGCAGTATTTT,CATSDPGGSGSTDTQYF
TRBJ1-1,-,TRBV7-8,many,13,TGTGCCAGCAGCTTAGCGTTGGACAGCGAAGCTTTCTTT,CASSLALDSEAFF
TRBJ2-1,-,TRBV4-3,-,13,TGCGCTAGCAGCCACTACCGGAACAATGAGCAGTTCTTC,CASSHYRNNEQFF
TRBJ1-1,-,TRBV11-2,many,13,TGTGCCAGCAGCCTACAGGGAGCAACTGAAGCTTTCTTT,CASSLQGATEAFF
TRBJ1-1,-,TRBV6-5,many,13,TGTGCCAGCAGTTCGTTAGTTAACACTGAAGCTTTCTTT,CASSSLVNTEAFF
TRBJ1-1,TRBD1,TRBV10-3,-,16,TGTGCCATCAGGGGGAGGTCACAGGGGTTGATCACTGAAGCTTTCTTC,CAIRGRSQGLITEAFF
TRBJ2-2,-,TRBV28,-,16,TGTGCCAGCAGTTGGGGGAGAGGGACGAACACCGGGGAGCTGTTTTTT,CASSWGRGTNTGELFF
TRBJ1-5,TRBD1,TRBV6-2/TRBV6-3,-,15,TGTGCCAGTAGCCATGTACAGGGGATAAATCAGCCCCAGCATTTT,CASSHVQGINQPQHF
TRBJ2-3,TRBD2,TRBV12-3/TRBV12-4,-,16,TGTGCCAGCAGTCGGACTAGCGGGAGGGACACAGATACGCAGTATTTT,CASSRTSGRDTDTQYF
TRBJ2-5,-,TRBV29-1,-,13,TGCAGCGCTGTGAAGGGGGGCCAAGAGACCCAATACTTC,CSAVKGGQETQYF
TRBJ2-1,-,TRBV10-3,few,15,TGTGCCATCAGTGAGTCGAGCGTGGGACGCAATGAGCAGTTCTTC,CAISESSVGRNEQFF
TRBJ1-5,-,TRBV6-2/TRBV6-3,many,16,TGTGCCAGCACCCCTTCGGGGGCGCGGGAGCATCAGCCCCAGCATTTT,CASTPSGAREHQPQHF
TRBJ1-5,-,TRBV10-3,few,14,TGTGCCATCAGTGTTAAGCCAGAAAGTCAGCCCCAGCATTTT,CAISVKPESQPQHF
TRBJ2-2,TRBD1,TRBV6-5,-,16,TGTGCCAGCAGTTCGCCGGGACAGGGGAACACCGGGGAGTTGTTTTTT,CASSSPGQGNTGELFF
TRBJ2-1,-,TRBV4-1,many,16,TGCGCCAGCAGCCAAGTCGACCTAGTTCATTACAATGAGCAGTTCTTC,CASSQVDLVHYNEQFF
TRBJ1-5,TRBD1,TRBV5-6,-,16,TGTACCAGCAGCCGTGGGGACAGGCTACTAGAGAAGCCCCAGCATTTT,CTSSRGDRLLEKPQHF
TRBJ2-7,-,TRBV4-1,-,14,-,CASSPSVGAGIPNF